Following are 10 T cell receptor beta chains from one sample sequenced in a study of Graves' ophthalmopathy and Graves' hyperthyroidism. For repertoire sequencing, the TCR beta CDR3 regions were amplified from RNA transcripts. The first round was an RT-PCR with HTBI primers, and the second round was a multiplex PCR. TCRdb used MiXCR to reprocess the multiplex PCR reads, holding one entry per CDR3 protein. The sample has about 380,000 distinct CDR3 sequences; 15% are singletons. Sequencing used peripheral blood. The origin of the receptors is a woman between 18 and 29 years old with stable Graves' hyperthyroidism.

This clonotype was counted at least ten times. This rearrangement joins TRBV2 to TRBJ2-7; 8 nucleotides match TRBD2. V shed 6 bases and J 4 bases; nucleotides not matched to a gene: 8. The CDR3 extends over 14 amino acids. Germline V gives CDR1 SNHLY, CDR2 FYNNEI. CDR3 in DNA: TGTGCCAGCAGGCTCCGGGGGGGCATTTACGAGCAGTACTTC. Protein sequence: CASRLRGGIYEQYF. The whole variable domain, remainder taken from reference TRBV2 and TRBJ2-7, is EPEVTQTPSHQVTQMGQEVILRCVPISNHLYFYWYRQILGQKVEFLVSFYNNEISEKSEIFDDQFSVERPDGSNFTLKIRSTKLEDSAMYFCASRLRGGIYEQYFGPGTRLTVT.

This clonotype was detected many times. The chain employs TRBV24-1 and TRBJ1-1; 8 bases match TRBD1. This CDR3 has 15 residues. Trimming took 4 bases from V and 5 from J; bases not matched to a gene: 8. The germline CDR1 and CDR2 sequences are KGHDR and SFDVKD. The CDR3 nucleotides read TGTGCCACCAGTGACACAGGACAGGGTCGGACTGAAGCTTTCTTT. It translates to CATSDTGQGRTEAFF.

This clonotype was recorded at least ten times. This chain uses TRBV12-3 or TRBV12-4 with TRBJ1-1; D is ambiguous. The CDR3 runs to 13 residues. Trimming left V 2 bases short and J 0 bases short, with 4 bases between. CDR3 sequence reads: CASSLFMNTEAFF. Here the CDR3 DNA reads TGTGCCAGCAGTTTATTCATGAACACTGAAGCTTTCTTT.

The chain combines TRBV3-1 with TRBJ1-1; D ambiguous. The CDR3 spans 14 residues. Germline CDR1 and CDR2: LGHDT and YNNKEL (reference sequence). V was pared by 4 bases and J by 2 bases, with 11 bases between. CDR3 DNA sequence: TGTGCCAGCAGCCTACTGAACAGTAACACTGAAGCTTTCTTT. This sequence encodes CASSLLNSNTEAFF.

The V gene is TRBV3-1, the J gene TRBJ1-3; TRBD1 aligns across 11 bases. The germline gives CDR1 LGHDT, CDR2 YNNKEL (reference sequence). J was trimmed by 3 bases and V by 4 bases; bases with no gene match: 5. The CDR3 sequence is 16 residues long. The CDR3 coding sequence is TGTGCCAGCAGCCGCGGGACAGGGGGTTTTGGAAACACCATATATTTT. It codes for CASSRGTGGFGNTIYF. Full variable domain (remainder filled in from reference TRBV3-1 and TRBJ1-3): DTAVSQTPKYLVTQMGNDKSIKCEQNLGHDTMYWYKQDSKKFLKIMFSYNNKELIINETVPNRFSPKSPDKAHLNLHINSLELGDSAVYFCASSRGTGGFGNTIYFGEGSWLTVV.

In this sample, this clonotype turned up many times. The genes are TRBV6-5 and TRBJ1-1; D remains ambiguous. Trimming stripped 2 bases from V and 6 bases from J, with 13 bases between. The CDR3 extends over 14 amino acids. Germline CDR1 and CDR2: MNHEY and SVGAGI. This CDR3 reads CASSYPGTRAEAFF. CDR3 sequence (DNA): TGTGCCAGCAGTTACCCAGGAACCCGGGCTGAAGCTTTCTTT.

Ten or more counts support this clonotype. The genes are TRBV3-1 and TRBJ2-5; unclear D gene. V lost 2 bases to trimming and J lost 4 bases, with 11 bases between them. CDR1 and CDR2 from the germline V gene are LGHDT and YNNKEL (reference sequence). This CDR3 is built from 14 residues. Here the CDR3 DNA reads TGTGCCAGCAGCCAATCAGTAGCTACAGAGACCCAGTACTTC. Encoded protein: CASSQSVATETQYF.

This clonotype was found many times. The rearrangement joins TRBV6-1 to TRBJ1-1; no reliable D call. Trimming took off 5 bases at V and 1 base at J, with 14 bases between the two ends. Germline lookup yields CDR1 MNHNS and CDR2 SASEGT. The CDR3 contains 15 residues. The CDR3 here is CASSPSGRPNTEAFF. CDR3 in DNA: TGTGCCAGCAGTCCTTCGGGCCGCCCGAACACTGAAGCTTTCTTT.

At least ten counts were recorded for this clonotype. The J gene is TRBJ1-1, the V gene TRBV25-1; 8 bases fit TRBD1. J was trimmed by 8 bases and V by 5 bases; bases with no gene match: 4. Germline V gives CDR1 MGHDK, CDR2 SYGVNS. The CDR3 spans 12 residues. CDR3 DNA: TGTGCCAGCAGTAAGCGACAGGGGGAAGCTTTCTTT. Translated, it gives CASSKRQGEAFF.

This clonotype was found many times. The chain recombines TRBV10-1 with TRBJ1-1; 10 nucleotides match TRBD1. The CDR3 contains 16 residues. In germline, CDR1 is WNHNN, CDR2 SYGVQD (reference sequence). J lost 7 bases, V lost 3 bases, and 11 bases had no gene match. The CDR3 here is CASSEGPGQGGVEAFF. The CDR3 coding sequence is TGCGCCAGCAGTGAAGGCCCTGGACAGGGGGGGGTTGAAGCTTTCTTT.